This T cell receptor (beta chain) was sequenced during a study of control samples from healthy donors and cancer patients. The CDR3 has 14 residues. V shed 8 bases and J shed 5 bases, with 19 bases lying between them. CDR1 GTSNPN and CDR2 SVGIG come from the germline V gene (reference sequence). Assay: immunoSEQ multiplex PCR; the TCRdb copy retains only in-frame clones and omits some. The data show 150,000 to 200,000 clones, just under 95% seen once. Sequencing used blood. The clonotype comes from a woman between 55 and 75 years old in good health. The chain couples TRBV30 to TRBJ1-3; D perhaps matches TRBD1 (5 bases). In nucleotides, the CDR3 is TGTGCCGGGATCCCCCTGACAGATAGAAACACCATATATTTT. Amino acids: CAGIPLTDRNTIYF. The entire variable domain, with the rest obtained from reference TRBV30 and TRBJ1-3, is as follows: SQTIHQWPATLVQPVGSPLSLECTVEGTSNPNLYWYRQAAGRGLQLLFYSVGIGQISSEVPQNLSASRPQDRQFILSSKKLLLSDSGFYLCAGIPLTDRNTIYFGEGSWLTVV.